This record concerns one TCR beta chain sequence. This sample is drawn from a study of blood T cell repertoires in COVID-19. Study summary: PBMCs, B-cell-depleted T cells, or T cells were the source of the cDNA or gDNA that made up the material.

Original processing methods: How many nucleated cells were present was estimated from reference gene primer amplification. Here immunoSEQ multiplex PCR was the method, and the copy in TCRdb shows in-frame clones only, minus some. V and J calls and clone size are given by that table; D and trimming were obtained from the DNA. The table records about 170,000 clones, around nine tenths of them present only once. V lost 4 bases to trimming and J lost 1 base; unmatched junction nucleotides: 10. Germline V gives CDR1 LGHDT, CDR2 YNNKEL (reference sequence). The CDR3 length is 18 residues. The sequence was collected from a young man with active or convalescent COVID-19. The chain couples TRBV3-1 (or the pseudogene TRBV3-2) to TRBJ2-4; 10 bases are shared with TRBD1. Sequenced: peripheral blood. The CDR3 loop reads CASSLRGGQGTAKNIQYF. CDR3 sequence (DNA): TGTGCCAGCAGCCTCCGGGGGGGACAGGGGACGGCCAAAAACATTCAGTACTTC.